This is a list of T cell receptor beta chains from one sample in a study of CD8 T cell repertoires and HIV-1 epitope variants. Assay used: immunoSEQ multiplex PCR; TCRdb lists only in-frame clones, some missing. Found here are under 100,000 clones, roughly four fifths of them singletons; the top ten hold roughly 24%. Sample: uncultured baseline CD8+ T cells from peripheral blood mononuclear cells (PBMCs). These TCRs come from a male donor with HIV. Each CDR3 is given with its conserved first and last residue. The order of the fields is J gene, D gene, V gene, clone size, CDR3 DNA, CDR3 protein. The D gene is left open where the match is weak. Not all rows give a size; the values are once, few, many and, for expanded clones, a class.

J gene: TRBJ2-7; D gene: NA; V gene: TRBV18; clone size: NA; CDR3 DNA: TGTGCCAGCTCACCTGTCAGCGAACCAGGAAGGTACTTC; CDR3 protein: CASSPVSEPGRYF
J gene: TRBJ1-1; D gene: NA; V gene: TRBV5-1; clone size: few; CDR3 DNA: TGCGCCAGCAGCTTGGCCACGGGGGAAACTGAAGCTTTCTTT; CDR3 protein: CASSLATGETEAFF
J gene: TRBJ2-1; D gene: NA; V gene: TRBV7-2; clone size: NA; CDR3 DNA: TGTGCCAGCAGCTTAATCCTGACGGACAATGAGCAGTTCTTC; CDR3 protein: CASSLILTDNEQFF
J gene: TRBJ2-2; D gene: TRBD1; V gene: TRBV6-5; clone size: few; CDR3 DNA: TGTGCCAGCCGGGACAGGGGGCTCGGGGAGCTGTTTTTT; CDR3 protein: CASRDRGLGELFF
J gene: TRBJ1-2; D gene: TRBD1; V gene: TRBV7-9; clone size: many; CDR3 DNA: TGTGCCAGCAGCTGGACAGGGGAGTATGGCTACACCTTC; CDR3 protein: CASSWTGEYGYTF
J gene: TRBJ2-7; D gene: NA; V gene: TRBV6-5; clone size: NA; CDR3 DNA: TGTGCCAGCAGTTACTCGACGGCGGGTACCTACGAGCAGTACTTC; CDR3 protein: CASSYSTAGTYEQYF
J gene: TRBJ1-4; D gene: NA; V gene: TRBV7-9; clone size: NA; CDR3 DNA: TGTGCCAGCAGCTTAGAGCGGGAAAAACTGTTTTTT; CDR3 protein: CASSLEREKLFF
J gene: TRBJ1-1; D gene: NA; V gene: TRBV10-3; clone size: NA; CDR3 DNA: TGTGCCATCATTGCAGGGGTAGCGAACACTGAAGCTTTCTTT; CDR3 protein: CAIIAGVANTEAFF
J gene: TRBJ2-5; D gene: NA; V gene: TRBV5-6; clone size: NA; CDR3 DNA: TGTGCCAGCACCCCCGGACTAGTTTGGGACACCCAAGAGACCCAGTACTTC; CDR3 protein: CASTPGLVWDTQETQYF
J gene: TRBJ2-2; D gene: NA; V gene: TRBV28; clone size: NA; CDR3 DNA: TGTGCCAGCACTCGGCCAGGTAACACCGGGGAGCTGTTTTTT; CDR3 protein: CASTRPGNTGELFF
J gene: TRBJ2-3; D gene: TRBD2; V gene: TRBV5-4; clone size: NA; CDR3 DNA: TGTGCCAGCGGACCCTGGACTAGCGGGGGGGCGGAGCCCACAGATACGCAGTATTTT; CDR3 protein: CASGPWTSGGAEPTDTQYF
J gene: TRBJ2-2; D gene: TRBD1; V gene: TRBV28; clone size: NA; CDR3 DNA: TGTGCCAGCAGTCACTACTCGGACAGGGAGCGCACCGGGGAGCTGTTTTTT; CDR3 protein: CASSHYSDRERTGELFF
J gene: TRBJ1-2; D gene: NA; V gene: TRBV27; clone size: NA; CDR3 DNA: TGTGCCAGCAGTTTATATGGGGGCGCAGGATATGGCTACACCTTC; CDR3 protein: CASSLYGGAGYGYTF
J gene: TRBJ2-7; D gene: TRBD2; V gene: TRBV30; clone size: few; CDR3 DNA: TGTGCCTGGAGTGTACAGGTAGCGGGGTCCTACGAGCAGTACTTC; CDR3 protein: CAWSVQVAGSYEQYF
J gene: TRBJ2-1; D gene: TRBD1; V gene: TRBV28; clone size: NA; CDR3 DNA: TGTGCCAGCAGTTTATACAGGGGAAGCTCCTACAATGAGCAGTTCTTC; CDR3 protein: CASSLYRGSSYNEQFF
J gene: TRBJ2-3; D gene: NA; V gene: TRBV7-9; clone size: NA; CDR3 DNA: TGTGCCAGCAGCCTACGGACAGTGCTTAGCACAGATACGCAGTATTTT; CDR3 protein: CASSLRTVLSTDTQYF
J gene: TRBJ2-7; D gene: NA; V gene: TRBV28; clone size: NA; CDR3 DNA: TGTGCCAGCAGTTTCGTCGACAGCTCCTACGAGCAGTACTTC; CDR3 protein: CASSFVDSSYEQYF
J gene: TRBJ1-5; D gene: TRBD1; V gene: TRBV28; clone size: NA; CDR3 DNA: TGTGCCAGCAGCCGTCCCGGGACAGGGACCCTCAATCAGCCCCAGCATTTT; CDR3 protein: CASSRPGTGTLNQPQHF
J gene: TRBJ2-2; D gene: TRBD2; V gene: TRBV27; clone size: NA; CDR3 DNA: TGTGCCACCCGTGGAGCGGGGGGGTATACCGGGGAGCTGTTTTTT; CDR3 protein: CATRGAGGYTGELFF
J gene: TRBJ1-1; D gene: NA; V gene: TRBV4-1; clone size: few; CDR3 DNA: TGCGCCAGCAGCCAAGAAAGGCAGCCGAACACTGAAGCTTTCTTT; CDR3 protein: CASSQERQPNTEAFF
J gene: TRBJ1-4; D gene: NA; V gene: TRBV6-6; clone size: NA; CDR3 DNA: TGTGCCAGCAGTTACGCGGATGGAGAAAAACTGTTTTTT; CDR3 protein: CASSYADGEKLFF
J gene: TRBJ2-7; D gene: NA; V gene: TRBV5-1; clone size: NA; CDR3 DNA: TGCGCCAGCAGCTCAGACAGGATCGAGCAGTACTTC; CDR3 protein: CASSSDRIEQYF
J gene: TRBJ1-3; D gene: NA; V gene: TRBV7-6; clone size: NA; CDR3 DNA: TGTGCCAGCAGCTTAGATCAGGGGTTAACTGGAAACACCATATATTTT; CDR3 protein: CASSLDQGLTGNTIYF
J gene: TRBJ2-5; D gene: NA; V gene: TRBV7-9; clone size: NA; CDR3 DNA: TGTGCCAGCAGCACCTCTAGCGCGGGCGTAGCGGAGACCCAGTACTTC; CDR3 protein: CASSTSSAGVAETQYF
J gene: TRBJ2-6; D gene: TRBD1; V gene: TRBV4-3; clone size: NA; CDR3 DNA: TGCGCCAGCAGCCAAGATCGGCAGGGGGCTTATTCTGGGGCCAACGTCCTGACTTTC; CDR3 protein: CASSQDRQGAYSGANVLTF
J gene: TRBJ1-5; D gene: NA; V gene: TRBV28; clone size: NA; CDR3 DNA: TGTGCCGCGGCGGGGGGAAAGCCCCAGCATTTT; CDR3 protein: CAAAGGKPQHF
J gene: TRBJ2-1; D gene: NA; V gene: TRBV5-1; clone size: few; CDR3 DNA: TGCGCCAGCAGCCGGATATCGGAGGTCAATGAGCAGTTCTTC; CDR3 protein: CASSRISEVNEQFF
J gene: TRBJ2-7; D gene: TRBD2; V gene: TRBV5-6; clone size: NA; CDR3 DNA: TGTGCCAGCAGCTTGGGGCGGGGGGCCAGGCAGTACTTC; CDR3 protein: CASSLGRGARQYF
J gene: TRBJ2-7; D gene: TRBD1; V gene: TRBV7-8; clone size: NA; CDR3 DNA: TGTGCCAGCAGCTTAGGGGACAGGGATCTATACGAGCAGTACTTC; CDR3 protein: CASSLGDRDLYEQYF
J gene: TRBJ1-3; D gene: TRBD1; V gene: TRBV6-1; clone size: NA; CDR3 DNA: TGTGCCAGCAGTGTCCGGACAGGTCTCTCTGGAAACACCATATATTTT; CDR3 protein: CASSVRTGLSGNTIYF
J gene: TRBJ1-3; D gene: TRBD1; V gene: TRBV6-1; clone size: NA; CDR3 DNA: TGTGCCAGCCCGGGACAGGGGTCTTACACCATATATTTT; CDR3 protein: CASPGQGSYTIYF
J gene: TRBJ2-3; D gene: TRBD1; V gene: TRBV29-1; clone size: NA; CDR3 DNA: TGCAGCGTATTAGACCCGGGACAGGGCACAGATACGCAGTATTTT; CDR3 protein: CSVLDPGQGTDTQYF
J gene: TRBJ2-1; D gene: TRBD2; V gene: TRBV6-6; clone size: NA; CDR3 DNA: TGTGCCAGCATCGACAGCGGGGGGGTTCAGGATGAGCAGTTCTTC; CDR3 protein: CASIDSGGVQDEQFF
J gene: TRBJ2-7; D gene: TRBD1; V gene: TRBV6-5; clone size: NA; CDR3 DNA: TGTGCCACCTCCCTGACAGGGGGCTACGAGCAGTACTTC; CDR3 protein: CATSLTGGYEQYF
J gene: TRBJ1-2; D gene: TRBD1; V gene: TRBV6-4; clone size: few; CDR3 DNA: TGTGCCAGCAGAGAGGACAGGGCCGGGCATGGCTATGGCTACACCTTC; CDR3 protein: CASREDRAGHGYGYTF
J gene: TRBJ2-5; D gene: NA; V gene: TRBV27; clone size: once; CDR3 DNA: TGTGCCAGCAGTTTACGCGGGGACCAAGAGACCCAGTACTTC; CDR3 protein: CASSLRGDQETQYF
J gene: TRBJ2-7; D gene: NA; V gene: TRBV5-5; clone size: NA; CDR3 DNA: TGTGCCAGCAGCTTGAGGGGCTCCTACGAGCAGTACTTC; CDR3 protein: CASSLRGSYEQYF
J gene: TRBJ2-3; D gene: NA; V gene: TRBV27; clone size: NA; CDR3 DNA: TGTGCCAGCTTAAGATATGGGGACAGCACAGATACGCAGTATTTT; CDR3 protein: CASLRYGDSTDTQYF
J gene: TRBJ2-1; D gene: NA; V gene: TRBV5-1; clone size: NA; CDR3 DNA: TGCGCCAGCAGCTTGGTGAGGAACTCCTACAATGAGCAGTTCTTC; CDR3 protein: CASSLVRNSYNEQFF
J gene: TRBJ2-1; D gene: TRBD2; V gene: TRBV28; clone size: NA; CDR3 DNA: TGTGCCAGCAGTTTTATGGCGGGAGAGCTTCCGCAGTTCTTC; CDR3 protein: CASSFMAGELPQFF
J gene: TRBJ1-6; D gene: NA; V gene: TRBV7-6; clone size: NA; CDR3 DNA: TGTGCCAGCAGCTTAGACTCCCTCAGCTCCTATAATTCACCCCTCCACTTT; CDR3 protein: CASSLDSLSSYNSPLHF
J gene: TRBJ2-5; D gene: TRBD2; V gene: TRBV27; clone size: NA; CDR3 DNA: TGTGCCAGCAGTCTTTGGCGGGAGGGCGAGACCCAGTACTTC; CDR3 protein: CASSLWREGETQYF
J gene: TRBJ1-1; D gene: NA; V gene: TRBV7-9; clone size: many; CDR3 DNA: TGTGCCAGCAGCCCTCGGCCGCAGGAGGGGACTGAAGCTTTCTTT; CDR3 protein: CASSPRPQEGTEAFF
J gene: TRBJ2-3; D gene: TRBD1; V gene: TRBV5-4; clone size: few; CDR3 DNA: TGTGCCAGCAGCTCCGGGACAGGGACAGATACGCAGTATTTT; CDR3 protein: CASSSGTGTDTQYF
J gene: TRBJ2-2; D gene: NA; V gene: TRBV7-2; clone size: NA; CDR3 DNA: TGTGCCAGCAGCTCCCGCCAAACCGGGGAGCTGTTTTTT; CDR3 protein: CASSSRQTGELFF
J gene: TRBJ1-6; D gene: TRBD1; V gene: TRBV10-2; clone size: NA; CDR3 DNA: TGCGCCGGATGTGCAGGGGGTTCACCCCTCCACTTT; CDR3 protein: CAGCAGGSPLHF